This T cell receptor beta chain was identified in a study of blood T cells in healthy people across ages. Findings of the study overall: Researchers report that TCR beta diversity correlated strongly with naive T cell percentage.

For this clonotype: Its antigen is still unknown.

A sample-barcoded 5' primer and a J-beta primer mix were used in a second PCR of about 7 to 12 cycles. TCRdb called the 5' RACE reads again in MiXCR, with one record for every CDR3 protein. The repertoire consists of around 520,000 distinct CDR3 sequences, with about a quarter occurring once and the leading ten covering under 4.5%. Trimming took off 0 bases at V and 7 bases at J, with 7 bases between the two ends. CDR3 length: 14 amino acids. The sample also formed part of further work on T cells of mothers and their children.

The origin of this receptor is a boy aged 2 to 9 in good health. This chain links TRBV12-3 or TRBV12-4 with TRBJ1-6, with D perhaps matching TRBD1 (5 bases). The sample was blood. The CDR3, as DNA: TGTGCCAGCAGTTTAGCGCGACAGAATTCACCCCTCCACTTT. This gives the protein CASSLARQNSPLHF.